This T cell receptor beta chain was captured by sequencing in a study of Graves' ophthalmopathy and Graves' hyperthyroidism. About the study: The study drew peripheral blood at initial diagnosis, before any treatment.

There are 14 residues in the CDR3. Germline CDR1 is SGHTA and CDR2 is FQGNSA. Trimming took off 1 base at V and 4 bases at J, with 10 bases between the two ends. With respect to this clonotype: Its antigen remains unidentified.

Study-wide findings and caveats: The model's ophthalmopathy progression predictions had more than 55% sensitivity and 72% to 75% specificity. Blood samples also showed most expanded thyroid clonotypes exceeding 0.001 frequency. Ophthalmopathy and stable hyperthyroidism were discriminated by a 13-signature model, with over 85% sensitivity and around 81% specificity.

Amplifying from RNA transcripts, the study obtained TCR beta CDR3 regions. A first-round RT-PCR used HTBI primers, followed by a second-round multiplex PCR. Each CDR3 protein is one row after TCRdb ran MiXCR on the multiplex PCR reads. The sample contains approximately 160,000 distinct CDR3 sequences, less than 45% of which appear only once. The chain couples TRBV7-2 to TRBJ2-5, with D tentatively TRBD1 (6 bases). Sequencing input: peripheral blood. The clonotype was recovered from a woman aged 35 to 49 with Graves' ophthalmopathy. CDR3 in amino acids: CASSLGVRGETQYF. Written as DNA, the CDR3 is TGTGCCAGCAGCTTAGGCGTCAGGGGAGAGACCCAGTACTTC. Looking up the rest from reference TRBV7-2 and TRBJ2-5 gives the full variable domain: GAGVSQSPSNKVTEKGKDVELRCDPISGHTALYWYRQSLGQGLEFLIYFQGNSAPDKSGLPSDRFSAERTGGSVSTLTIQRTQQEDSAVYLCASSLGVRGETQYFGPGTRLLVL.